This T cell receptor beta chain was observed in a study of cytomegalovirus exposure and HLA in healthy donors (dated by TCRdb to 2015 to 2018). Context from the whole study: An earlier analysis of several hundred of the donors reported roughly 300 Gb of sequence data and 117 million unique TCR beta sequences obtained from about 180 million T cells. In the later analysis, no new phenotypic data were used to find candidate immune exposures; instead, reliance was placed on TCR beta sequences and their occurrence across donors. The study aimed to test whether signatures of past pathogen exposure could be identified by cataloging public T cell receptors. A later analysis re-analyzed previously published TCR beta repertoires from roughly 600 donors and added high-resolution HLA genotyping to study TCR occurrence patterns. All discovery cohort repertoires had been generated on a single sequencing platform. Class I and class II HLA loci were covered by the typing at four-digit resolution. Typing coverage differed by locus: A, B, C, DRB1 and DQB1 were typed in roughly 629-630 donors, DQA1 in 500 to 550, DPA1 in 600 to 610, and DPB1 in 472. Several DR-DQ haplotypes were handled as single units for association and clustering because linkage in the cohort was strong. Of the 350 to 400 genotyped donors, over 65% fell in the genetic ancestry cluster associated with self-reported Caucasian donors. Using immunosequencing, the study profiled T cell repertoires from roughly 650 subjects and related those repertoires to cytomegalovirus serostatus. A later genetic analysis took genome-wide SNP genotypes for 398 of the 666 donors and used that subset as a discovery cohort. In addition to the first cohort of around 670 subjects, a separate validation cohort of 120 different subjects was used. Among a few hundred genotyped donors of the cohort, an average of 235,054 unique TCR beta nucleotide sequences were sequenced per donor, around 20% of them non-productive. An earlier analysis of 587 of the donors used high-throughput TCR beta sequencing to judge whether each TCR beta V gene segment behaved as functional or pseudogenic. Donor age, sex, ethnicity and CMV serostatus were collected together with the repertoire data. High-throughput TCR immunosequencing, statistical association of individual TCRs with disease status, and machine learning were combined to predict cytomegalovirus infection status. Approximately 300 gigabases of sequencing data and tens of millions of unique TCR sequences made up an early release that covered approximately 700 HLA-typed donors.

On this clone: Its antigen remains undetermined. Qualities for individual bases were not recorded, and no much larger clone is one base off.

The CDR3 measures 14 amino acids from cysteine to phenylalanine. The only DNA kept is the CDR3, 42 bases in frame from the first base. The trim is 4 bases for V and 8 bases for J, with a gap of 15 bases between the germline ends. The germline V gene (reference sequence) sets CDR1 to LNHDA and CDR2 to SQIVND. The paper as a whole reports these results and caveats: The 87-base-pair reads could not distinguish some IMGT-functional V segments, including TRBV6-2 and TRBV6-3, so those segments were excluded. This cohort had only TCR beta chains sequenced, and the lack of alpha or paired-chain data limited which features could be detected. Correlated functional status among segregating V segments might be attributable to linkage disequilibrium, but an unknown experimental factor could not be ruled out. In a later analysis, the rate of TCR association differed among HLA loci, with DRB1 alleles having the most associated TCRs and HLA-C alleles having the fewest. The authors suggested that the approach could potentially be generalized to other disease states and immunological phenotypes. In a later analysis, HLA-associated TCR beta chains showed more clonal expansion and lower generation probabilities than non-associated chains that were equally common. In an earlier analysis of around 500 of the donors, most TCR beta V segments appeared in productive rearrangements about 87% or about 30% of the time, broadly matching IMGT annotations. Because HLA typing was unavailable for some donors at each locus, only the typed subset was used in association tests. Cytomegalovirus status was reported to be diagnosed by the classifier with high specificity and sensitivity in both the original and validation cohorts. When HLA alleles, especially DR and DQ, strongly co-occurred, TCR associations were difficult to assign to individual alleles. The only immune exposure information available for the cohort was CMV serostatus. A later analysis reported that several top co-occurrence clusters appeared linked to parvovirus B19, influenza, CMV and Epstein-Barr virus. The earlier analysis of 587 of the donors excluded some 16 rarely observed V segments, including chromosome 9 orphons, because counts were too low. A group of highly shared sequence variants was considered likely to be a technical artifact of the sequencing pipeline. Presence/absence analyses assumed roughly uniform sequencing depth across donors, an assumption that may not hold. A later genetic analysis associated a missense DCLRE1C variant with V-gene and J-gene trimming of TCR beta chains, and an independent cohort replicated the association. In vitro tests confirmed that a few of the cytomegalovirus-associated TCR beta chains recognize cytomegalovirus antigens. A later analysis associated 15,000 to 20,000 TCR beta sequences with specific HLA alleles at a false discovery rate of 0.05. A total of 164 TCR beta chains were listed by the study as associated with cytomegalovirus. In a later genetic analysis, fewer N-insertions in productive TCRs were reported among donors in an Asian-associated ancestry cluster than the approximately 670-donor mean. A later analysis found that most CMV-associated TCR beta chains appeared HLA-restricted, with HLA associations seemingly driven largely by CMV exposure. A further reported finding was that TCR beta sequences accurately predicted the HLA-A and HLA-B alleles for most subjects in the first cohort. Most TCR sequences were seen in very few donors, while some public TCRs were found in many individuals.

The cohort was made up of roughly 670 healthy bone marrow donors. All cohort members were sampled while nominally healthy, although unrecorded immune exposures were likely present. The donor was CMV seronegative and belonged to the group of around 350 seronegative cohort members. Every donor gave a peripheral blood sample, and the peripheral blood mononuclear cells from that sample were used for TCR beta sequencing. Genomic DNA extraction from the blood cell samples was performed with the Qiagen DNeasy Blood Extraction Kit. Libraries were built with the immunoSEQ multiplex PCR assay. The multiplex PCR relied on a mix of 60 forward primers for TCR Vbeta segments and 13 reverse primers for TCR Jbeta segments. Amplification of the CDR3 region of rearranged TCR beta genes was performed with a multiplex PCR assay on genomic DNA. Amplified TCR beta libraries were sequenced as 87-base-pair reads on the Illumina HiSeq System. Processing in the source paper ran as follows. Across the 700 or so repertoires, a later analysis counted tens of millions of unique TCR beta chains, roughly 11 million of which were shared by at least two donors. Raw reads were error-corrected and collapsed into unique sequences with a nearest-neighbor algorithm that merged closely related sequences to remove PCR and sequencing errors. To assign V, D and J gene segments, CDR3 sequences were aligned to IMGT reference sequences. For a sequence to be retained, at least a six-nucleotide match to both a V gene segment and a J gene segment was required. Rearrangements were called productive when the CDR3 lacked stop codons and stayed in frame with V and J; all others were non-productive. CDR3 was defined according to IMGT convention as the region running from the second conserved V-encoded cysteine to the conserved J-encoded phenylalanine. The earlier analysis of about 570 of the donors excluded any sequence lacking an unambiguous match to a single V gene segment. An earlier analysis of 587 of the donors classified V segments as functional when productive rearrangements were above 56.7% and as segregating when the standard deviation between donors was above 5%. A statistical classification framework was built to diagnose cytomegalovirus status from the catalog of TCR beta chain sequences. In a later analysis, V and J genes were assigned by comparing TCR nucleotide sequences against IMGT/GENE-DB human TR gene sequences. In a later analysis, CDR3 sequences and most-parsimonious VDJ recombination scenarios were assigned using the TCRdist pipeline. A later analysis defined each TCR beta chain by its CDR3 amino acid sequence plus V-gene family, and excluded reads lacking a unique V-gene family. In a later analysis, 500 to 700 highly shared, low-generation-probability nucleotide sequences were removed to address suspected cross-contamination and a sequencing artifact. In a later analysis, a clonal expansion index was calculated for each public chain from normalized within-repertoire ranks of inferred template counts. Generation probabilities in a later analysis came from a VDJ recombination model fitted to out-of-frame rearrangements, and those results were checked against IGoR. Hypergeometric tests were used in a later analysis to score TCR-TCR, TCR-HLA and TCR-CMV co-occurrence, with a repertoire-size bias correction applied to the TCR pairs. A later analysis estimated false discovery rates by permuting HLA or CMV assignments 20 times. A later analysis grouped co-occurring TCRs with DBSCAN, adding TCRdist sequence similarity when clustering within HLA-allele-positive subsets. Repertoires with fewer than 30,000 or more than 120,000 public chains were left out of co-occurrence clustering, as were a few repertoires with anomalous nucleotide sharing. Entries here come from immuneACCESS through TCRdb and include only in-frame sequences with V and J called. Some clones fail to appear in such tables; in the studies checked, an unresolved V gene covers under half of the shortfall, and the cause of the remainder is unknown. V, J and clone size reflect that table, while D and trimming were determined from the DNA. The sample records fewer than 250,000 clones, 81% of which are singletons. Around 2% of the sample is taken by the ten largest.

This receptor chain uses TRBV19 and TRBJ2-1; perhaps TRBD1 is the D gene, with 7 bases matching. The origin of this receptor is a man younger than 35 in good health and CMV-seronegative. Sequenced input: PBMCs. The DNA sequence reads TGTGCCAGTAGTAAGCCGCAGGGGGACTATGAGCAGTTCTTC. It translates as CASSKPQGDYEQFF.